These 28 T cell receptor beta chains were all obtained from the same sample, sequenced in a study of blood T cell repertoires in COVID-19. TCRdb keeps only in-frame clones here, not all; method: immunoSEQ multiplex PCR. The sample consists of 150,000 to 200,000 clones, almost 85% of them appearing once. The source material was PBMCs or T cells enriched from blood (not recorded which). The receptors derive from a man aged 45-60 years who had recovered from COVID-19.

The CDR3 DNA sequence: TGTGCCAGCAGTACGGGACAGGGTAGGGGCTACACCTTC. Translating it yields CASSTGQGRGYTF. The chain links TRBV27 to TRBJ1-2; TRBD1 matches 9 bases. V lost 5 bases and J lost 8; bases outside the gene matches: 6. The V gene's germline CDR1 is MNHEY and CDR2 SMNVEV (reference sequence). There are 13 residues in the CDR3.

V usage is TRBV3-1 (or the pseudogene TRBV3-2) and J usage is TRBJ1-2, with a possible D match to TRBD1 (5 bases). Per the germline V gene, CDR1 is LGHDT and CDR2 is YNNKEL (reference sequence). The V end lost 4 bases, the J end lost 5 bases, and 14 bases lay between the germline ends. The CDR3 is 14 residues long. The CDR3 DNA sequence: TGTGCCAGCAGCCCGGGGGGGTTAATGTATGGCTACACCTTC. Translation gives CASSPGGLMYGYTF.

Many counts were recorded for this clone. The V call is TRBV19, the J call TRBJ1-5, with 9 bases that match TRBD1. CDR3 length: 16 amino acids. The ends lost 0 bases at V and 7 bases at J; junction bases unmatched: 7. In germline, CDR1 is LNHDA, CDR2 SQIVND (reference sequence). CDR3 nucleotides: TGTGCCAGTAGTATAGACGAGGGGACAGGGAGCCAGCCCCAGCATTTT. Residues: CASSIDEGTGSQPQHF.

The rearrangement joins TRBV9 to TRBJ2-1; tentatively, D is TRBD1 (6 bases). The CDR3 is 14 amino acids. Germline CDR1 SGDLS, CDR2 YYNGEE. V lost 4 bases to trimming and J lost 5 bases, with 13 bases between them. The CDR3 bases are TGTGCCAGCAGCCTACGGACAGAAAACAATGAGCAGTTCTTC. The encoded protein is CASSLRTENNEQFF.

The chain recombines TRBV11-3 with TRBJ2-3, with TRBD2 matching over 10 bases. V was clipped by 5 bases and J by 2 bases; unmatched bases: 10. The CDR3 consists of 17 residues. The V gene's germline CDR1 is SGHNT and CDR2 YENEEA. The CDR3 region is CASSEWASGSNTDTQYF. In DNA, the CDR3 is TGTGCCAGCAGCGAGTGGGCTAGCGGGAGCAACACAGATACGCAGTATTTT.

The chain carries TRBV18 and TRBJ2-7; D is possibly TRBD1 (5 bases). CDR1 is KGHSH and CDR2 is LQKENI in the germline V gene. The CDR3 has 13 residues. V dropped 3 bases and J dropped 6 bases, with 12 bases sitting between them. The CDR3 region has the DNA TGTGCCAGCTCACCGCAGGGTGAAGGCGAGCAGTACTTC. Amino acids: CASSPQGEGEQYF.

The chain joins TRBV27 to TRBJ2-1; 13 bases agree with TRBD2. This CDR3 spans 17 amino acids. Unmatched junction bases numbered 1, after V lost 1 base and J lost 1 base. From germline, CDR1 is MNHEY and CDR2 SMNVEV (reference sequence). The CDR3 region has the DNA TGTGCCAGCAGTTTATTGACTAGCGGGGGGTCCTACAATGAGCAGTTCTTC. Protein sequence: CASSLLTSGGSYNEQFF.

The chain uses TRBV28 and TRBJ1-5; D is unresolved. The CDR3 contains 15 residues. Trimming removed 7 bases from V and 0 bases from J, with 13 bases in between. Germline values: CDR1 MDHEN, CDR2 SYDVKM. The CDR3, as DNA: TGTGCCAGCACCGGAGAAGTTTATAGCAATCAGCCCCAGCATTTT. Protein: CASTGEVYSNQPQHF. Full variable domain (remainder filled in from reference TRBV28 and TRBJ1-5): DVKVTQSSRYLVKRTGEKVFLECVQDMDHENMFWYRQDPGLGLRLIYFSYDVKMKEKGDIPEGYSVSREKKERFSLILESASTNQTSMYLCASTGEVYSNQPQHFGDGTRLSIL.

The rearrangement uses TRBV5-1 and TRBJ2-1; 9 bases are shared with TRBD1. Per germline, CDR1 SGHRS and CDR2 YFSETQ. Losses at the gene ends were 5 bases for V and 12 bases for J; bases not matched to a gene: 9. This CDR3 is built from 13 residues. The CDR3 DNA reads TGCGCCAGCAGGACAGGGGGGGAGAGGGCGCAGTTCTTC. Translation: CASRTGGERAQFF.

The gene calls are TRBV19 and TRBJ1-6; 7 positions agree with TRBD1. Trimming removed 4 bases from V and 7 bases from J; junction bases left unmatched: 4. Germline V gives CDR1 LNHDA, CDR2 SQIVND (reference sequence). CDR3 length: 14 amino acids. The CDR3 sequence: CASSTGTANSPLHF. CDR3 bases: TGTGCCAGTAGTACCGGGACAGCGAATTCACCCCTCCACTTT.

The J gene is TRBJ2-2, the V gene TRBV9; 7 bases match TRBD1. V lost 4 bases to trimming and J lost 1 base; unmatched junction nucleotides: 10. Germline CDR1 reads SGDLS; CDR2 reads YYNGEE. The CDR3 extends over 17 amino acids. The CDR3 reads CASSTIRDSKNTGELFF. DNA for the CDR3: TGTGCCAGCAGCACAATCCGGGACAGCAAGAACACCGGGGAGCTGTTTTTT.

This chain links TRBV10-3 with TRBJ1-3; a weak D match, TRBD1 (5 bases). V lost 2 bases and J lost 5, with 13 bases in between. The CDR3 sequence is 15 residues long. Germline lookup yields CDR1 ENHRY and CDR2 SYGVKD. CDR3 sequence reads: CAISESFDSRNTIYF. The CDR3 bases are TGTGCCATCAGTGAGAGTTTCGACAGCAGAAACACCATATATTTT.

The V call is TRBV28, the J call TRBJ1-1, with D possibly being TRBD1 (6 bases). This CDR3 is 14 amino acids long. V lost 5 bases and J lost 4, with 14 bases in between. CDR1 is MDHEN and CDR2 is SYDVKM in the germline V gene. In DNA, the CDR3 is TGTGCCAGCAGTCGGGGGGGCATCGGCACTGAAGCTTTCTTT. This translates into CASSRGGIGTEAFF. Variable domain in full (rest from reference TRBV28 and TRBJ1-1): DVKVTQSSRYLVKRTGEKVFLECVQDMDHENMFWYRQDPGLGLRLIYFSYDVKMKEKGDIPEGYSVSREKKERFSLILESASTNQTSMYLCASSRGGIGTEAFFGQGTRLTVV.

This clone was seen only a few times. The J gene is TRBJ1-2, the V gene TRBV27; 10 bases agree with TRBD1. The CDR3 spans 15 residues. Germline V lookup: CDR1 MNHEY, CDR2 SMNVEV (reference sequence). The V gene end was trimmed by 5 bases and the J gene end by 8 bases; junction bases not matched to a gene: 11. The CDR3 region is CASSAGTGATRGYTF. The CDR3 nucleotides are TGTGCCAGCAGTGCCGGGACAGGGGCCACGCGGGGCTACACCTTC.

The CDR3 nucleotides read TGCGCCAGCAGCCAGAGACAGGGGGGGGCTGAAGCTTTCTTT. Its translation: CASSQRQGGAEAFF. The gene calls are TRBV4-1 and TRBJ1-1; TRBD1 agrees at 9 bases. Trimming cost V 3 bases and J 6 bases; bases outside gene matches: 5. The CDR3 is 14 amino acids. Germline V CDR1 and CDR2: MGHRA, YSYEKL.

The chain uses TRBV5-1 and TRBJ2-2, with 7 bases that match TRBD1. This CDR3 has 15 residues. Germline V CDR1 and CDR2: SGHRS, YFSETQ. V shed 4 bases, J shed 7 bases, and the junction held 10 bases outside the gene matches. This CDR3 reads CASSERQGKGGELFF. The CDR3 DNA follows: TGCGCCAGCAGCGAACGACAGGGTAAAGGCGGGGAGCTGTTTTTT.

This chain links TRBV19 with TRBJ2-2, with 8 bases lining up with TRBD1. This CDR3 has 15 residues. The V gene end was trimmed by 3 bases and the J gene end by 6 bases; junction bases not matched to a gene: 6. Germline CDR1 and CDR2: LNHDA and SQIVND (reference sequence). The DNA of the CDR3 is TGTGCCAGTAGTATTCGGGACAGGCAGGCCGGGGAGCTGTTTTTT. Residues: CASSIRDRQAGELFF.

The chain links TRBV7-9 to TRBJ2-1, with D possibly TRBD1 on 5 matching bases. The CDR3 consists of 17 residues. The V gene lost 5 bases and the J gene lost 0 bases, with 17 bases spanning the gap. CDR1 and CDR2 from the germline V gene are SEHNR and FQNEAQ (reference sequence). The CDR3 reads CASSPQGQIRSYNEQFF. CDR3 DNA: TGTGCCAGCAGCCCACAAGGACAAATCCGCTCCTACAATGAGCAGTTCTTC.

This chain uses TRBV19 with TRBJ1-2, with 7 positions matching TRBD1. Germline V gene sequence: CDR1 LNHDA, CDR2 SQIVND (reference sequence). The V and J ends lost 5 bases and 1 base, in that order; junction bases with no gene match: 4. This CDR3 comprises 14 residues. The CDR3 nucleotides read TGTGCCAGTAGTTCGGGGACAGTTAACTATGGCTACACCTTC. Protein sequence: CASSSGTVNYGYTF.

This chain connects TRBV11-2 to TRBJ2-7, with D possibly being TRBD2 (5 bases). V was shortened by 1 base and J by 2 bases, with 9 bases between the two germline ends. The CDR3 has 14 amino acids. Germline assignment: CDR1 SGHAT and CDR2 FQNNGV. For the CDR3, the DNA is TGTGCCAGCAGCTTAGGGGCGGGTACCTACGAGCAGTACTTC. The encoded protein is CASSLGAGTYEQYF.

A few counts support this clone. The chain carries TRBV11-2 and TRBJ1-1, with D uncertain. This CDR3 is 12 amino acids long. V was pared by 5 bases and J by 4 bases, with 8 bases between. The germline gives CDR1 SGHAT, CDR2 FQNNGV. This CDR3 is CASSLLSTEAFF. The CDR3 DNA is TGTGCCAGCAGCCTCCTTTCCACTGAAGCTTTCTTT.

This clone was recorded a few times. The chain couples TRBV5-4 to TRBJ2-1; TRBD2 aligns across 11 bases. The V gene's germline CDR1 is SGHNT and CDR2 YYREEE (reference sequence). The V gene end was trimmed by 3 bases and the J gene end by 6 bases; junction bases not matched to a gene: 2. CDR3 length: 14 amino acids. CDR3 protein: CASSSTSGSNEQFF. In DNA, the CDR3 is TGTGCCAGCAGCTCAACTAGCGGGAGCAATGAGCAGTTCTTC.

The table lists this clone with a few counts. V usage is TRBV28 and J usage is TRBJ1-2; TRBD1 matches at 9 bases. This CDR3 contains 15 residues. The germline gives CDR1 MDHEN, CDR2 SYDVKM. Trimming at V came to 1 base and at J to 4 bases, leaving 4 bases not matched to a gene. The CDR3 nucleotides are TGTGCCAGCAGTTTATCTGGACAGGGGATCTATGGCTACACCTTC. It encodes CASSLSGQGIYGYTF.

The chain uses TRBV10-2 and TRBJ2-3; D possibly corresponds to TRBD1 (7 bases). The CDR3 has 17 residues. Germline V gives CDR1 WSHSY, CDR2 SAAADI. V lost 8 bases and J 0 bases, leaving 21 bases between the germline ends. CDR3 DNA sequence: TGCGCCAGCCCCGCGGCAGGGGGACTTTCTAGCACAGATACGCAGTATTTT. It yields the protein CASPAAGGLSSTDTQYF.

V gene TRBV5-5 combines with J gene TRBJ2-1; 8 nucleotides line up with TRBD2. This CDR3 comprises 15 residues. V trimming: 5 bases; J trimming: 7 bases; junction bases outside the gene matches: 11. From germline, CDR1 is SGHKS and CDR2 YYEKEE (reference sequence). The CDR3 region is CASRLGLAVSNEQFF. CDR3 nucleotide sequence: TGTGCCAGCAGACTTGGACTAGCAGTCTCGAATGAGCAGTTCTTC.

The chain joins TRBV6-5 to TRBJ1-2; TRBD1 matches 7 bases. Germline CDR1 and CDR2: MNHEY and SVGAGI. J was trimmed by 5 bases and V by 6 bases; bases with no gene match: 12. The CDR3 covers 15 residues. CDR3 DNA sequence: TGTGCCAGCAGAGAGAGACAGGGCCGGGGGTATGGCTACACCTTC. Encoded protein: CASRERQGRGYGYTF.

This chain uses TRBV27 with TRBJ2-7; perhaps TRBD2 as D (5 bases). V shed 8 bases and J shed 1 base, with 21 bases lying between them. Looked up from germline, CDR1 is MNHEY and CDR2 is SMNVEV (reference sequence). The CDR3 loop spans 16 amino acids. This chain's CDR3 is CASRRLGAPQSYEQYF. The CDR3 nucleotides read TGTGCCAGCCGTCGTTTGGGAGCGCCCCAATCCTACGAGCAGTACTTC.

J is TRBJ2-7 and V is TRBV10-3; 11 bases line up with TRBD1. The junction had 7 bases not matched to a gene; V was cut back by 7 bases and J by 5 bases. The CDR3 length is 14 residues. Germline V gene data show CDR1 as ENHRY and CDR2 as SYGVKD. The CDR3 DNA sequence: TGTGCCATCAAACCCGGGACAGGGGGAGACGAGCAGTACTTC. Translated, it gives CAIKPGTGGDEQYF.